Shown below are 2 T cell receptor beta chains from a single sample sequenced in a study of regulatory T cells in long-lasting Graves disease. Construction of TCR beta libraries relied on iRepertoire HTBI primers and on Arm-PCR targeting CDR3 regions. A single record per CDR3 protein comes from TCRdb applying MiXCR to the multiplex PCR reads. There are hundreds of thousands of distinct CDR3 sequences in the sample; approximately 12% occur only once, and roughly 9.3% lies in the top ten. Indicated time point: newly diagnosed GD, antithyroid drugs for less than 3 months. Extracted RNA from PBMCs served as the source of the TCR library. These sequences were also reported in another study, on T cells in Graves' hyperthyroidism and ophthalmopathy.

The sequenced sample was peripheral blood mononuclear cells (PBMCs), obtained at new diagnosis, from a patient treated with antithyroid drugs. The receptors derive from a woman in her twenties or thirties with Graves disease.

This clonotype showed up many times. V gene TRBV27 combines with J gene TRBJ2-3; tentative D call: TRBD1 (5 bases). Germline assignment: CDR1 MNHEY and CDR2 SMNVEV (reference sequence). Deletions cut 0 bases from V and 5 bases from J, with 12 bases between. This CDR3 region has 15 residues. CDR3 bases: TGTGCCAGCAGTTTATCCCCGGACACGGTAGATACGCAGTATTTT. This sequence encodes CASSLSPDTVDTQYF.

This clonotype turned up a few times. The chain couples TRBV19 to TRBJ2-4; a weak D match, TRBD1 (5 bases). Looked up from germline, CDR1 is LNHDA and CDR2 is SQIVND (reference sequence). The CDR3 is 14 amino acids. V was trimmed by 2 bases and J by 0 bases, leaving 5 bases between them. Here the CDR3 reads CASSIRGAKNIQYF. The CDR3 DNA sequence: TGTGCCAGTAGTATAAGGGGAGCCAAAAACATTCAGTACTTC.